One sample yielded the 22 T cell receptor beta chains listed below, sequenced in a study of blood T cell repertoires in COVID-19. Profiling relied on immunoSEQ multiplex PCR, and the TCRdb table lists in-frame clones only, not all of them. The repertoire holds about 77,000 clones, more than 75% seen once, with roughly 15% in the top ten. Input material: peripheral blood. These receptors came from a woman over 75 with active or convalescent COVID-19.

This clone was counted once. The J gene is TRBJ1-5, the V gene TRBV28; D is possibly TRBD1 (5 bases). The length of the CDR3 is 17 residues. Germline CDR1 is MDHEN and CDR2 is SYDVKM. Trimming cost V 5 bases and J 4 bases, with 21 bases left between them. CDR3 amino acids: CASSPRGEGRGNQPQHF. The CDR3 DNA is TGTGCCAGCAGTCCCCGAGGCGAAGGGCGGGGGAATCAGCCCCAGCATTTT.

The chain is built from TRBV25-1 and TRBJ2-5; 7 positions agree with TRBD2. This CDR3 comprises 15 residues. Germline V lookup: CDR1 MGHDK, CDR2 SYGVNS. V lost 6 bases, J lost 4 bases, and 11 bases stayed unmatched. The CDR3 region has the DNA TGTGCCAGCAGCCATTTAGGGAGGGATCGAGAGACCCAGTACTTC. It encodes CASSHLGRDRETQYF. The entire variable domain, with the rest obtained from reference TRBV25-1 and TRBJ2-5, is as follows: EADIYQTPRYLVIGTGKKITLECSQTMGHDKMYWYQQDPGMELHLIHYSYGVNSTEKGDLSSESTVSRIRTEHFPLTLESARPSHTSQYLCASSHLGRDRETQYFGPGTRLLVL.

The table lists this clone with a few counts. The V call is TRBV21-1, the J call TRBJ1-5; the table's D call TRBD1 went unverified against the DNA. TRBV21-1 is annotated as a pseudogene. The CDR3 loop spans 13 amino acids. Here the CDR3 reads CASMDRVNQPQHF. The CDR3, as DNA: TGTGCCAGCATGGACAGGGTGAATCAGCCCCAGCATTTT.

The chain carries TRBV3-1 (or the pseudogene TRBV3-2) and TRBJ1-2; no clear D gene. Germline CDR1 and CDR2: LGHDT and YNNKEL (reference sequence). The V end was cut by 1 base, the J end by 5 bases, with 5 bases between. There are 12 residues in the CDR3. CDR3 sequence reads: CASSQAGYGYTF. The CDR3 DNA follows: TGTGCCAGCAGCCAAGCCGGGTATGGCTACACCTTC.

The V call is TRBV24-1, the J call TRBJ2-7; weak D call: TRBD1 (6 bases). The CDR3 is 14 residues long. The V end was cut by 4 bases, the J end by 5 bases, with 14 bases between. Germline V gene lookup returns CDR1 KGHDR and CDR2 SFDVKD. Here the CDR3 DNA reads TGTGCCACCAGTGACTCTGGACAGACCCACGAGCAGTACTTC. Its translation: CATSDSGQTHEQYF.

V is TRBV7-9 and J is TRBJ2-7; no firm D call. This CDR3 contains 11 residues. The V end was cut by 4 bases, the J end by 2 bases, with 3 bases between. Per germline, CDR1 SEHNR and CDR2 FQNEAQ (reference sequence). The CDR3 bases are TGTGCCAGCAGCTCAACCTACGAGCAGTACTTC. This translates into CASSSTYEQYF.

The V and J genes are TRBV28 and TRBJ1-5; no firm D call. The CDR3 spans 12 residues. CDR1 and CDR2 from the germline V gene are MDHEN and SYDVKM. V lost 5 bases and J lost 7, with 9 bases in between. The CDR3 bases are TGTGCCAGCAGTGCCCAGTACCAGCCCCAGCATTTT. Encoded protein: CASSAQYQPQHF.

V and J are TRBV6-2 or TRBV6-3 and TRBJ2-7; 8 nucleotides match TRBD1. CDR1 and CDR2 from the germline V gene are MNHEY and SVGEGT. This CDR3 region has 14 residues. V gave up 2 bases and J gave up 2 bases; unmatched junction bases: 2. The CDR3 DNA reads as TGTGCCAGCAGTTACGAACAGGGGGCCTACGAGCAGTACTTC. Protein: CASSYEQGAYEQYF.

The chain couples TRBV4-1 to TRBJ2-1; 7 nucleotides match TRBD2. The CDR3 covers 16 residues. Trimming removed 3 bases from V and 4 bases from J; junction bases left unmatched: 9. Germline lookup yields CDR1 MGHRA and CDR2 YSYEKL. This chain's CDR3 is CASSQAPASGYNEQFF. DNA for the CDR3: TGCGCCAGCAGCCAGGCTCCGGCTAGCGGTTACAATGAGCAGTTCTTC.

V gene TRBV7-9 combines with J gene TRBJ2-3; 8 bases are a match to TRBD1. The ends lost 3 bases at V and 3 bases at J; junction bases unmatched: 5. The CDR3 has 15 residues. The germline V gene encodes CDR1 SEHNR and CDR2 FQNEAQ (reference sequence). The CDR3 nucleotides are TGTGCCAGCAGCTTGGCGGGACAGGCAACAGATACGCAGTATTTT. Protein product: CASSLAGQATDTQYF.

This clone was detected only a few times. This chain uses TRBV7-9 with TRBJ1-3, with no clear D. This CDR3 contains 12 residues. Germline lookup yields CDR1 SEHNR and CDR2 FQNEAQ (reference sequence). Trimming took 5 bases from V and 6 from J, leaving 8 bases between them. The CDR3 reads CASSRDTNTIYF. CDR3 in DNA: TGTGCCAGCAGCCGCGATACAAACACCATATATTTT.

This clone is a singleton in its sample. The rearrangement joins TRBV6-6 to TRBJ2-1; weak D call: TRBD1 (6 bases). V shed 4 bases and J shed 5 bases, with 18 bases lying between them. CDR3 length: 16 residues. Germline V gene data show CDR1 as MNHNY and CDR2 as SVGAGI (reference sequence). The DNA for the CDR3 is TGTGCCAGCAGTTCTACCGCATACAGGGCACACAATGAGCAGTTCTTC. This sequence encodes CASSSTAYRAHNEQFF.

The V call is TRBV3-1 (or the pseudogene TRBV3-2), the J call TRBJ2-2; 10 bases agree with TRBD1. The CDR3 is 15 amino acids. Germline values: CDR1 LGHDT, CDR2 YNNKEL (reference sequence). V was clipped by 8 bases and J by 0 bases; unmatched bases: 3. CDR3 sequence reads: CASGDRGANTGELFF. The CDR3, as DNA: TGTGCCAGCGGGGACAGGGGCGCGAACACCGGGGAGCTGTTTTTT.

The table lists this clone with a few counts. This rearrangement joins TRBV7-3 to TRBJ1-1; 10 bases map to TRBD1. This CDR3 has 15 amino acids. CDR1 and CDR2 from the germline V gene are SGHTA and FQGTGA. Losses at the gene ends were 5 bases for V and 4 bases for J; bases not matched to a gene: 7. CDR3 coding DNA: TGTGCCAGCAGCCCGCCGGGACAGGGGCCCACTGAAGCTTTCTTT. Its protein product is CASSPPGQGPTEAFF.

The chain has TRBV11-2 and TRBJ1-2; 8 bases match TRBD1. The V gene end was trimmed by 2 bases and the J gene end by 3 bases; junction bases not matched to a gene: 5. Germline V gene data show CDR1 as SGHAT and CDR2 as FQNNGV. The CDR3 has 15 residues. CDR3 DNA: TGTGCCAGCAGCTTAAACCAGGGGGCAGACTATGGCTACACCTTC. It specifies CASSLNQGADYGYTF.

The J gene is TRBJ2-7, the V gene TRBV28; D may be TRBD1 (5 bases). The CDR3 totals 14 residues. CDR1 is MDHEN and CDR2 is SYDVKM in the germline V gene. The ends were cut back, 6 bases at V and 2 bases at J, with 14 bases in the middle. The CDR3: CASRPDSPPYEQYF. CDR3 bases: TGTGCCAGCAGGCCTGACAGTCCTCCCTACGAGCAGTACTTC.

This chain links TRBV7-2 with TRBJ1-1, with D hard to call. V was shortened by 5 bases and J by 8 bases, with 15 bases between the two germline ends. The CDR3 has 13 amino acids. CDR1 and CDR2 (germline): SGHTA, FQGNSA. CDR3 DNA: TGTGCCAGCAGCCCGAACCTCAGATTAGAAGCTTTCTTT. It translates to CASSPNLRLEAFF.

This rearrangement joins TRBV5-8 to TRBJ2-1; TRBD2 matches 13 bases. Trimming at V came to 3 bases and at J to 0 bases, leaving 6 bases not matched to a gene. Germline lookup yields CDR1 SGHTS and CDR2 YDEGEE. The CDR3 has 18 residues. This CDR3 is CASSSRLAGGGSYNEQFF. The DNA of the CDR3 is TGTGCCAGCAGCTCCCGACTAGCGGGGGGCGGCTCCTACAATGAGCAGTTCTTC.

The chain is built from TRBV2 and TRBJ1-4; D is unresolved. Germline V gives CDR1 SNHLY, CDR2 FYNNEI. The CDR3 consists of 13 residues. V gave up 6 bases and J gave up 8 bases, with 13 bases separating them. CDR3 in amino acids: CASRGGDGEKLFF. As DNA, the CDR3 is TGTGCCAGCAGGGGAGGTGATGGGGAAAAACTGTTTTTT.

The gene calls are TRBV28 and TRBJ2-1, with a weak D call TRBD1 (7 bases). Germline V gene data show CDR1 as MDHEN and CDR2 as SYDVKM. Between the trimmed V and J ends, which lost 3 bases and 7 bases, there was a span of 16 bases. The CDR3 runs 15 residues. CDR3 sequence reads: CASSFQGGLGNEQFF. CDR3 bases: TGTGCCAGCAGTTTTCAGGGGGGTTTGGGTAATGAGCAGTTCTTC.

This chain joins TRBV18 and TRBJ2-2; 11 nucleotides line up with TRBD2. Trimming removed 3 bases from V and 0 bases from J; junction bases left unmatched: 9. CDR1 is KGHSH and CDR2 is LQKENI in the germline V gene. This CDR3 spans 19 amino acids. CDR3 region: CASSPLIGLAGPNTGELFF. The CDR3 region has the DNA TGTGCCAGCTCACCTCTGATAGGACTAGCGGGTCCGAACACCGGGGAGCTGTTTTTT.

V gene TRBV6-2 or TRBV6-3 combines with J gene TRBJ2-2, with TRBD2 matching 12 bases. Germline-derived CDR1 and CDR2 are MNHEY and SVGEGT. The CDR3 is made up of 18 amino acids. V dropped 0 bases and J dropped 3; count of bases not matched to a gene: 5. CDR3 nucleotides: TGTGCCAGCAGTTACTCCCGACTAGCGGGGGCCTACACCGGGGAGCTGTTTTTT. Protein product: CASSYSRLAGAYTGELFF.